This TCR beta chain was captured by sequencing in a study of blood T cell repertoires in COVID-19. On the study more broadly: Sources were T cells, B-cell-depleted T cells, or PBMCs; the material itself was cDNA or gDNA.

The CDR3 has 15 amino acids. Germline CDR1 MNHEY, CDR2 SMNVEV (reference sequence). V trimming: 4 bases; J trimming: 6 bases; junction bases outside the gene matches: 7. Assay used: immunoSEQ multiplex PCR; TCRdb lists only in-frame clones, some missing. The repertoire holds 150,000 to 200,000 clones, with around 93% as singletons. The chain links TRBV27 to TRBJ1-5, with TRBD1 identical over 9 bases. The receptor's source is a man younger than 40 with COVID-19, enrolled during active disease. The sample was peripheral blood. Written as DNA, the CDR3 is TGTGCCAGCAGTTCCGGACAGGGGTCTTTTCAGCCCCAGCATTTT. Protein: CASSSGQGSFQPQHF.